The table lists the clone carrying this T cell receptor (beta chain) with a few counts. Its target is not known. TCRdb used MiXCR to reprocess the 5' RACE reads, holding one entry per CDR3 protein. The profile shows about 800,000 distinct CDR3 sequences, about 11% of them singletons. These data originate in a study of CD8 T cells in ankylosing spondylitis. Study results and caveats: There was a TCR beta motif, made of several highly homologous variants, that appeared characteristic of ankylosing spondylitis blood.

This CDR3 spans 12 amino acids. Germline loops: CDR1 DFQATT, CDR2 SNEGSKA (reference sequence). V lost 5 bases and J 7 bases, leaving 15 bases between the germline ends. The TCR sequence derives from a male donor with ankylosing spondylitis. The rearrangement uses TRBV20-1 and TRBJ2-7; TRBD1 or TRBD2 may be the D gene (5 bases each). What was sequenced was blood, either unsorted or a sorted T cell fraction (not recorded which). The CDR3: CSAVEGNGEQYF. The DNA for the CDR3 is TGCAGTGCTGTCGAGGGGAATGGGGAGCAGTACTTC.